The 12 T cell receptor beta chains below all came from one sample that was sequenced in a study of T cells in localized non-small cell lung cancer. TCRdb keeps only in-frame clones here, not all; method: immunoSEQ multiplex PCR. The data hold 8,500 to 13,000 clones, with about 68% observed a single time. This sample comprised peripheral blood, obtained before any cancer treatment. Source of these receptors: a male donor aged 60 or over with stage I lung adenocarcinoma.

This clone was detected only a few times. The chain recombines TRBV7-9 with TRBJ1-2; D may be TRBD1 (5 bases). There are 13 residues in the CDR3. Germline V gene sequence: CDR1 SEHNR, CDR2 FQNEAQ (reference sequence). Trimming removed 7 bases from V and 6 bases from J, with 15 bases in between. The CDR3 sequence is CASTPTASHGYTF. CDR3 in DNA: TGTGCCAGCACCCCGACAGCGTCCCATGGCTACACCTTC.

The chain employs TRBV7-2 and TRBJ1-2; no reliable D call. There are 17 residues in the CDR3. CDR1 and CDR2 from the germline V gene are SGHTA and FQGNSA. V was pared by 5 bases and J by 0 bases, with 19 bases between. Here the CDR3 DNA reads TGTGCCAGCAGCCCCGGTGGCGTTGGTACGGCTAACTATGGCTACACCTTC. Translated, it gives CASSPGGVGTANYGYTF.

This clone has a handful of counts. The chain carries TRBV27 and TRBJ1-6; TRBD1 matches at 9 bases. CDR3 length equals 12 residues. Germline V gene lookup returns CDR1 MNHEY and CDR2 SMNVEV (reference sequence). Unmatched junction bases numbered 1, after V lost 6 bases and J lost 10 bases. CDR3 amino acids: CASRTGGSPLHF. In DNA form, the CDR3 reads TGTGCCAGCAGGACAGGGGGATCACCCCTCCACTTT.

The chain uses TRBV4-3 and TRBJ2-5; D unclear. The CDR3 totals 17 residues. Germline V gene sequence: CDR1 LGHNA, CDR2 YSLEER. Deletions cut 4 bases from V and 1 base from J, with 19 bases between. CDR3 nucleotide sequence: TGCGCCAGCAGCCCCAAATTTAGGATTAGGGCCCAAGAGACCCAGTACTTC. Translated, it gives CASSPKFRIRAQETQYF.

This rearrangement joins TRBV6-1 to TRBJ1-2, with D uncertain. Germline V gene data show CDR1 as MNHNS and CDR2 as SASEGT. V lost 9 bases to trimming and J lost 8 bases, with 13 bases between them. CDR3 length: 11 residues. Written as DNA, the CDR3 is TGTGCCAGAGGTAGGGTGAGGGGCTACACCTTC. It is translated as CARGRVRGYTF.

This chain links TRBV4-1 with TRBJ1-1; 7 bases align to TRBD1. The germline CDR1 and CDR2 sequences are MGHRA and YSYEKL. Germline trimming cut 0 bases from V and 3 bases from J; bases unmatched to any gene: 4. The CDR3 is 15 amino acids. The CDR3 reads CASSQDEGAYTEAFF. Here the CDR3 DNA reads TGCGCCAGCAGCCAAGATGAGGGGGCATACACTGAAGCTTTCTTT.

Only a few counts were recorded for this clone. Here the CDR3 reads CASSLSWSGELFF. CDR3 nucleotide sequence: TGTGCCAGCAGCTTAAGTTGGTCCGGGGAGCTGTTTTTT. The genes are TRBV7-3 and TRBJ2-2; D not certain. Trimming removed 1 base from V and 6 bases from J, with 6 bases in between. The CDR3 extends over 13 amino acids. From germline, CDR1 is SGHTA and CDR2 FQGTGA.

This chain uses TRBV19 with TRBJ1-1; TRBD1 aligns across 7 bases. Germline V gene data show CDR1 as LNHDA and CDR2 as SQIVND (reference sequence). This CDR3 comprises 15 residues. With V trimmed by 1 base and J by 1 base, 3 bases remained unmatched. The CDR3 region is CASSIGQGWNTEAFF. CDR3 sequence (DNA): TGTGCCAGTAGTATAGGACAGGGATGGAACACTGAAGCTTTCTTT.

The chain is built from TRBV5-8 and TRBJ1-2; no reliable D call. This CDR3 is 15 amino acids long. Trimming pared 5 bases from V and 5 bases from J, leaving 19 bases between. Per germline, CDR1 SGHTS and CDR2 YDEGEE. The CDR3 protein is CASSNVERPFYGYTF. DNA for the CDR3: TGTGCCAGCAGTAACGTAGAACGACCGTTTTATGGCTACACCTTC.

About this clone: Other DNA sequences from this sample encode an identical CDR3 as well. The CDR3 sequence is CASSRYNEQFF. DNA for the CDR3: TGTGCCAGCAGCCGATACAATGAGCAGTTCTTC. This chain joins TRBV7-2 and TRBJ2-1; no clear D. CDR3 length: 11 amino acids. The V gene's germline CDR1 is SGHTA and CDR2 FQGNSA. The germline V and J ends were trimmed by 5 bases and 4 bases, with 3 bases remaining between them.

The chain couples TRBV7-2 to TRBJ2-7; 7 nucleotides agree with TRBD1. In germline, CDR1 is SGHTA, CDR2 FQGNSA. V shed 5 bases, J shed 3 bases, and the junction held 10 bases outside the gene matches. CDR3 size: 15 residues. The CDR3: CASSQSGTAYYEQYF. CDR3 in DNA: TGTGCCAGCAGCCAATCCGGGACAGCGTACTACGAGCAGTACTTC. The variable domain in full, completed from reference TRBV7-2 and TRBJ2-7, reads GAGVSQSPSNKVTEKGKDVELRCDPISGHTALYWYRQSLGQGLEFLIYFQGNSAPDKSGLPSDRFSAERTGGSVSTLTIQRTQQEDSAVYLCASSQSGTAYYEQYFGPGTRLTVT.

This clone occurred a few times. The chain recombines TRBV6-5 with TRBJ1-1; D possibly corresponds to TRBD1 (6 bases). The germline CDR1 and CDR2 sequences are MNHEY and SVGAGI. This CDR3 is 13 amino acids long. Deletions cut 2 bases from V and 4 bases from J, with 8 bases between. CDR3 loop: CASSYVGGTEAFF. CDR3 nucleotides: TGTGCCAGCAGTTACGTAGGGGGCACTGAAGCTTTCTTT.